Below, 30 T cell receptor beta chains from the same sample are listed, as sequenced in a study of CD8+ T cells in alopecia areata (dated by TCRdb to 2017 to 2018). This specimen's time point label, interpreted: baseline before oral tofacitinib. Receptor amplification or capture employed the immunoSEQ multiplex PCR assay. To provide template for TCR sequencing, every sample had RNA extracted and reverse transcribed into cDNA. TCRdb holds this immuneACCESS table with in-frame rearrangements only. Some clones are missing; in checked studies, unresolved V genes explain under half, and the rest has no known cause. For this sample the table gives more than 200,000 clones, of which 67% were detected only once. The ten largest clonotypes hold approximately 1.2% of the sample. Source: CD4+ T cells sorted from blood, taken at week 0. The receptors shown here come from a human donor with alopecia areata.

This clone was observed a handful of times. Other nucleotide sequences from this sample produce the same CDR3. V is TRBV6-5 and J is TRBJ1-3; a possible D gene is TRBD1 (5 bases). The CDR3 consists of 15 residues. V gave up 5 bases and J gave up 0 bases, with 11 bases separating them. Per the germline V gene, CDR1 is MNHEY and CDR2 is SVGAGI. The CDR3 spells CASSPPGNSGNTIYF. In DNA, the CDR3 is TGTGCCAGCAGTCCCCCAGGGAACTCTGGAAACACCATATATTTT.

The CDR3 DNA reads TGTGCCAGCTCACCACCGAAACCCACTGGCATTCAGTACTTC. The encoded protein is CASSPPKPTGIQYF. This sequence joins TRBV18 and TRBJ2-4; D unresolved. The CDR3 loop spans 14 amino acids. CDR1 KGHSH and CDR2 LQKENI come from the germline V gene. V was pared by 0 bases and J by 9 bases, with 12 bases between.

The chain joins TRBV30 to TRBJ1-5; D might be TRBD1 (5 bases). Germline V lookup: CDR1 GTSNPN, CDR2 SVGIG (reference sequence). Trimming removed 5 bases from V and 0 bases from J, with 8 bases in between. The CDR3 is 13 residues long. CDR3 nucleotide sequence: TGTGCCTGGGGACACTTTAGCAATCAGCCCCAGCATTTT. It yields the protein CAWGHFSNQPQHF.

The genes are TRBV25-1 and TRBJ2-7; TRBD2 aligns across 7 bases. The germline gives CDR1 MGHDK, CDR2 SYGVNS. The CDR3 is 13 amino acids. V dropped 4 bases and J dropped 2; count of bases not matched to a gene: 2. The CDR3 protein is CASSASGAYEQYF. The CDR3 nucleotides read TGTGCCAGCAGTGCTAGCGGAGCCTACGAGCAGTACTTC.

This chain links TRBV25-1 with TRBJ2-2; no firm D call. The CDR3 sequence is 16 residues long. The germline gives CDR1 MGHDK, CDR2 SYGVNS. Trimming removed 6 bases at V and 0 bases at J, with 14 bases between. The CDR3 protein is CASSDPTAANTGELFF. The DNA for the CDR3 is TGTGCCAGCAGCGACCCCACAGCTGCGAACACCGGGGAGCTGTTTTTT.

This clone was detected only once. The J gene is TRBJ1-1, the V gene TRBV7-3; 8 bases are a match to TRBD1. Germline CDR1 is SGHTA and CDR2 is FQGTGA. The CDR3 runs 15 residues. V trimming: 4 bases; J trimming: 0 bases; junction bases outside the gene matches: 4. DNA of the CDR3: TGTGCCAGCAGCTCGACAGGGGACTTGAACACTGAAGCTTTCTTT. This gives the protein CASSSTGDLNTEAFF.

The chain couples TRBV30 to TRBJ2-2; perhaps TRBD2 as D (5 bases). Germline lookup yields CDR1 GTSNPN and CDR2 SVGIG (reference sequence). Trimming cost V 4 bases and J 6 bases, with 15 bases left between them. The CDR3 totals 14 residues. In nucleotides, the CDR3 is TGTGCCTGGAACTTAGGCAGGCGGGCCGGGGAGCTGTTTTTT. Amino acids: CAWNLGRRAGELFF.

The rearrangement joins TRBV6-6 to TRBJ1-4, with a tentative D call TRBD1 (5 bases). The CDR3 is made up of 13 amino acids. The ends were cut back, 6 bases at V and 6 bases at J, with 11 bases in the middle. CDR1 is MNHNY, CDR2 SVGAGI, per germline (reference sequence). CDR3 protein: CASSPVGDEKLFF. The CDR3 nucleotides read TGTGCCAGCAGCCCCGTGGGGGATGAAAAACTGTTTTTT.

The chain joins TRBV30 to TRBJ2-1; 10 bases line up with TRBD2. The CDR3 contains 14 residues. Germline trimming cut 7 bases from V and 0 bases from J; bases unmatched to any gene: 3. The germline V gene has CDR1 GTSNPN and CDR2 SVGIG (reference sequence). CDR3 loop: CAFSGGLSYNEQFF. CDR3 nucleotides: TGTGCCTTTAGCGGGGGGCTCTCCTACAATGAGCAGTTCTTC.

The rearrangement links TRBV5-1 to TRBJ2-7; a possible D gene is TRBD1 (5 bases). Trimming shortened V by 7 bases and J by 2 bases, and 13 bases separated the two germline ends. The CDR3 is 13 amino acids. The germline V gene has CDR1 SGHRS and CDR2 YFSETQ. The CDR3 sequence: CASSRTSPYEQYF. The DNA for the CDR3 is TGCGCCAGCTCTAGGACATCACCCTACGAGCAGTACTTC.

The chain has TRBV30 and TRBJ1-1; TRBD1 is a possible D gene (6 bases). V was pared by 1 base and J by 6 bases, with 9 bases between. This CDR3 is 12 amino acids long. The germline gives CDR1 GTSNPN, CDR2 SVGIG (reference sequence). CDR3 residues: CAWSARGPEAFF. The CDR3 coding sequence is TGTGCCTGGAGTGCCCGGGGGCCTGAAGCTTTCTTT.

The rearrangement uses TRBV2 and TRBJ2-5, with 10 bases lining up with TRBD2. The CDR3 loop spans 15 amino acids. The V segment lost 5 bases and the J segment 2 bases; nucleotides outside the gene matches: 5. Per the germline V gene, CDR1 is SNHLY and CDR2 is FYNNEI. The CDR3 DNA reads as TGTGCCAGCAGTTCGCGGACTAGCGGACAAGAGACCCAGTACTTC. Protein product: CASSSRTSGQETQYF.

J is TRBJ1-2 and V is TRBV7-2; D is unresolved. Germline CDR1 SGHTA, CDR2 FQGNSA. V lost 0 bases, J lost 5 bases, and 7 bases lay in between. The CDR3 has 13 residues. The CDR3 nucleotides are TGTGCCAGCAGCTTAGCGGGGAGATATGGCTACACCTTC. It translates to CASSLAGRYGYTF. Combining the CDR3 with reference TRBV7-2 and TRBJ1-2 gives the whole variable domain GAGVSQSPSNKVTEKGKDVELRCDPISGHTALYWYRQSLGQGLEFLIYFQGNSAPDKSGLPSDRFSAERTGGSVSTLTIQRTQQEDSAVYLCASSLAGRYGYTFGSGTRLTVV.

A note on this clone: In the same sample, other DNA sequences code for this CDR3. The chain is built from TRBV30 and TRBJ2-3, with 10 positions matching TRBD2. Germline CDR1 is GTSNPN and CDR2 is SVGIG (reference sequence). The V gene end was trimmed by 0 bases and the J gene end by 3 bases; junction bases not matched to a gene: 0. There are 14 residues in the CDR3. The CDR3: CAWSVAGGTDTQYF. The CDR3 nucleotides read TGTGCCTGGAGTGTAGCGGGGGGGACAGATACGCAGTATTTT. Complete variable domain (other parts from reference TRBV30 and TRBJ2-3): SQTIHQWPATLVQPVGSPLSLECTVEGTSNPNLYWYRQAAGRGLQLLFYSVGIGQISSEVPQNLSASRPQDRQFILSSKKLLLSDSGFYLCAWSVAGGTDTQYFGPGTRLTVL.

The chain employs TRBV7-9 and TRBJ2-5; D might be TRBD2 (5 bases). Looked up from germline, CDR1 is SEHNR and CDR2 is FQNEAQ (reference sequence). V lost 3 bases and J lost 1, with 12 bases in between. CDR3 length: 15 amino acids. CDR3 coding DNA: TGTGCCAGCAGCTTTTGGAGGCTGGGCCAAGAGACCCAGTACTTC. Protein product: CASSFWRLGQETQYF.

The CDR3 protein is CASSLQGVLTYNEQFF. CDR3 nucleotide sequence: TGTGCCAGCAGCCTCCAGGGGGTGTTAACCTACAATGAGCAGTTCTTC. The J gene is TRBJ2-1, the V gene TRBV9; 7 bases agree with TRBD1. Germline CDR1 reads SGDLS; CDR2 reads YYNGEE. The CDR3 extends over 16 amino acids. J gave up 2 bases and V 4 bases, and 9 bases lay outside the gene matches.

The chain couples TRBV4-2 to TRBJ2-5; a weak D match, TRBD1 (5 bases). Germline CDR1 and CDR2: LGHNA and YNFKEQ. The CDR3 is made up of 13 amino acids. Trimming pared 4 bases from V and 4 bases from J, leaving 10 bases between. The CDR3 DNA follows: TGTGCCAGCAGCCTCGGACAAACAGAGACCCAGTACTTC. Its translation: CASSLGQTETQYF.

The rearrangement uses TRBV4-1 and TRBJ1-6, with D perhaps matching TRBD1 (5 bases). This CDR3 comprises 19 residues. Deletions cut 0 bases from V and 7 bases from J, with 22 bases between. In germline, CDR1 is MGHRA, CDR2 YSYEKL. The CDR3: CASSQDTAGRLSPNSPLHF. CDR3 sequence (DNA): TGCGCCAGCAGCCAAGATACGGCGGGGCGTCTTAGCCCCAATTCACCCCTCCACTTT.

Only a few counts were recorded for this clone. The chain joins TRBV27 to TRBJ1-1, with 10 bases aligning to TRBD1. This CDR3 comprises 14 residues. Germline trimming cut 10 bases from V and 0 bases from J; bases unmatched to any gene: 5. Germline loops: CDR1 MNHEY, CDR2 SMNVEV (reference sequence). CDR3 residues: CATTGGLMNTEAFF. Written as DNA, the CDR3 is TGTGCCACGACAGGGGGCCTCATGAACACTGAAGCTTTCTTT.

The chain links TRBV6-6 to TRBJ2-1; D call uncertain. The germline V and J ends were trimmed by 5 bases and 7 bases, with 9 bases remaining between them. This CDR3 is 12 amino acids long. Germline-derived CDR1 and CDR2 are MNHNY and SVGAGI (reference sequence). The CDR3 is CASSPLLNEQFF. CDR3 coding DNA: TGTGCCAGCAGTCCTCTACTGAATGAGCAGTTCTTC.

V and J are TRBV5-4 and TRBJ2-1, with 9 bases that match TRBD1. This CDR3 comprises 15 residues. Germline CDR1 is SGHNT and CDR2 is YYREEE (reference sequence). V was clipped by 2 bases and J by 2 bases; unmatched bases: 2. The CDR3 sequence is CASSFRDRAYNEQFF. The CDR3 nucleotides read TGTGCCAGCAGCTTCCGGGACAGGGCCTACAATGAGCAGTTCTTC.

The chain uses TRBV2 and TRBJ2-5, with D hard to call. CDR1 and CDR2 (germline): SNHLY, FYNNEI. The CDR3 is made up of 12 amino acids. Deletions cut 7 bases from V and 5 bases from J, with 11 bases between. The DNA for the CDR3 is TGTGCCAGCATGGCAGCCCTCGAGACCCAGTACTTC. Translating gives CASMAALETQYF.

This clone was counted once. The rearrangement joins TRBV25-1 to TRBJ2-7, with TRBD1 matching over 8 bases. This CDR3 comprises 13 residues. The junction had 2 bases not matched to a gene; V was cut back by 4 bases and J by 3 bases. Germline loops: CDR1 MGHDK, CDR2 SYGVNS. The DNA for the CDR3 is TGTGCCAGCAGTGGTGGACAGGGCTACGAGCAGTACTTC. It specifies CASSGGQGYEQYF.

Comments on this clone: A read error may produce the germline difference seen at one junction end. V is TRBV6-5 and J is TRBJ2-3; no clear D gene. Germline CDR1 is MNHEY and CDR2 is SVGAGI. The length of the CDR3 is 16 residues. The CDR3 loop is CTSSYSGWSPTDTQYF. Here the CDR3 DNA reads TGTACCAGCAGTTACTCCGGTTGGAGCCCGACAGATACGCAGTATTTT.

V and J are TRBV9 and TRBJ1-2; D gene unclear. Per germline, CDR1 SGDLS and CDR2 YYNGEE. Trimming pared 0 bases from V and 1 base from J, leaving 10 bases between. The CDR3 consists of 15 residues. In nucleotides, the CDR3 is TGTGCCAGCAGCGTAGGGGTCCGATATAACTATGGCTACACCTTC. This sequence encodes CASSVGVRYNYGYTF.

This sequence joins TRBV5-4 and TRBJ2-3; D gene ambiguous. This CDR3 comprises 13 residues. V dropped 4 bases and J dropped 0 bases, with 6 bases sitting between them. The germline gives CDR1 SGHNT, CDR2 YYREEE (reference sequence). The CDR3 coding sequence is TGTGCCAGCAGCGCCACTAGCACAGATACGCAGTATTTT. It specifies CASSATSTDTQYF.

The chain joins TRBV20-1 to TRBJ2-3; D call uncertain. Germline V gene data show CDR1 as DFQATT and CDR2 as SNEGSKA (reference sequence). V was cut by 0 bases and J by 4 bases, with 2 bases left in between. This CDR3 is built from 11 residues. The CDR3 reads CSAREADTQYF. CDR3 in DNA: TGCAGTGCTAGAGAAGCAGATACGCAGTATTTT.

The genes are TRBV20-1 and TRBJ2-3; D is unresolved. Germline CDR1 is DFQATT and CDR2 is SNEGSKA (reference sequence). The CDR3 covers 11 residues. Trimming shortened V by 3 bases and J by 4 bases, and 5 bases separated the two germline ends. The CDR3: CSARNPDTQYF. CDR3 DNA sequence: TGCAGTGCTAGGAACCCAGATACGCAGTATTTT.

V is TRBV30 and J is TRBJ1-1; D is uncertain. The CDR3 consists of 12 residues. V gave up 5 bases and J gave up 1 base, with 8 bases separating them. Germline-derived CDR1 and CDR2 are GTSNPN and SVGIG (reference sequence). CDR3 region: CAWGRWNTEAFF. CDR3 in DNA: TGTGCCTGGGGTCGGTGGAACACTGAAGCTTTCTTT.

CDR3 amino acids: CASSPTSGTQETQYF. Written as DNA, the CDR3 is TGTGCCAGCAGCCCGACTAGCGGGACTCAAGAGACCCAGTACTTC. This chain links TRBV5-4 with TRBJ2-5, with 11 bases identical to TRBD2. V was pared by 4 bases and J by 2 bases, with 4 bases of the junction left unmatched. Looked up from germline, CDR1 is SGHNT and CDR2 is YYREEE (reference sequence). This CDR3 has 15 amino acids.